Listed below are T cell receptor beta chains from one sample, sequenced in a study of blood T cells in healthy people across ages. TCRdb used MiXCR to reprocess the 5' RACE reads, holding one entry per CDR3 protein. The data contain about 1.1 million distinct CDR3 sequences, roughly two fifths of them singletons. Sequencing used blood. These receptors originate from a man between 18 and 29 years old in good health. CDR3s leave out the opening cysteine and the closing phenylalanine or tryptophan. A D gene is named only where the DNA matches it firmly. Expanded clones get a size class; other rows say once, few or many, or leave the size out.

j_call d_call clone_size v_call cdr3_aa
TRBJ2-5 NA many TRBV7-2 ASSTDRQETQY
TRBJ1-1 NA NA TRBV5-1 ASSTGHSNTEAF
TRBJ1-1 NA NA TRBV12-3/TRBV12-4 ASSFLGVGTEAF
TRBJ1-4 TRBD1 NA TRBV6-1 ASKNRGRGEKLF
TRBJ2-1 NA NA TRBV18 ASSWTGDEQF
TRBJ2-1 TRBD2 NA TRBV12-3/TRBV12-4 ASIKRGLASNEQF
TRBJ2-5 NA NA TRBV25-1 ASSEASGTQY
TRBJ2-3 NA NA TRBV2 ASSEEGGLADTQY
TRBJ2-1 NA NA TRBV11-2 ASSLSLGTRYNEQF
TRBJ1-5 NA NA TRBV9 ASSGPGSPFGPQH
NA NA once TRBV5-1 TSSPPAGHQETQY
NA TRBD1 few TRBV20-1 SAFILQGAGYNEQY
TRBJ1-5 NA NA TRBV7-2 ASRQGQTNQPQH
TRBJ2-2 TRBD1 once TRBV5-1 ASSQKGQANTGELF
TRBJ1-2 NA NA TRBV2 EGTRRDYGYT
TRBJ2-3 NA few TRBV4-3 ASSPDLAYDTQY
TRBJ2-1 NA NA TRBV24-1 ATSDGGVSSYNEQF
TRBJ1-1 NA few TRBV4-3 ASSLLGGGQTEAF
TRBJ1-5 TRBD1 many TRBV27 ASSDPPDRVKQPQH
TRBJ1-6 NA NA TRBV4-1 ASSQHRTNSPLH
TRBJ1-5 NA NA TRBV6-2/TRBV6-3 ASTPIEGRSNQPQH
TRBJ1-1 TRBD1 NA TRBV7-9 ASRRQGVGTEAF
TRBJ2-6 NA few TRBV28 ASSNRESGANVLT
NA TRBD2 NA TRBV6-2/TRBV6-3 ASSFPLLSGGGYNEQY